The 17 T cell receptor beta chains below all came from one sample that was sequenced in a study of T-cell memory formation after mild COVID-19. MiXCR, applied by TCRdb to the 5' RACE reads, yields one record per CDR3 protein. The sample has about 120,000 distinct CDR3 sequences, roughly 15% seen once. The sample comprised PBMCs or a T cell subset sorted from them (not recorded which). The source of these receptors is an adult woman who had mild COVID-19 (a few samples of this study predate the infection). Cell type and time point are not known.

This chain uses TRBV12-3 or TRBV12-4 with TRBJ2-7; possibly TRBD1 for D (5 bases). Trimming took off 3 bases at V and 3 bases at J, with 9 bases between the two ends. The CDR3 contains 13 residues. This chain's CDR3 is CASSFQGGYEQYF. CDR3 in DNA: TGTGCCAGCAGTTTTCAGGGCGGCTACGAGCAGTACTTC.

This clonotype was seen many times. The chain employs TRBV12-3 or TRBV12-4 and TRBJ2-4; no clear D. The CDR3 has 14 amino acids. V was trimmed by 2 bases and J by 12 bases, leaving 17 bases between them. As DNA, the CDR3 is TGTGCCAGCAGTTTAAACACCGGAAGGGCGGCTCAGTACTTC. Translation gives CASSLNTGRAAQYF.

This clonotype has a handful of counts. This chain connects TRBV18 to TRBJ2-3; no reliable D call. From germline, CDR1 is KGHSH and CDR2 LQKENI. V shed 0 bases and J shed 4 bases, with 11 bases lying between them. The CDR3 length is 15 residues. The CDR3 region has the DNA TGTGCCAGCTCACCACCAGGCGAGAGCCCAGATACGCAGTATTTT. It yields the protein CASSPPGESPDTQYF.

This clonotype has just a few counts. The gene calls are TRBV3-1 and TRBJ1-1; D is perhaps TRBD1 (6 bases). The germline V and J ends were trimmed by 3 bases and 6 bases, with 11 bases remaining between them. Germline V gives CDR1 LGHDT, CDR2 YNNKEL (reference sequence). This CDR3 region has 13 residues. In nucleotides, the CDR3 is TGTGCCAGCAGCCAGCTCAGGACAGCTGAAGCTTTCTTT. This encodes CASSQLRTAEAFF.

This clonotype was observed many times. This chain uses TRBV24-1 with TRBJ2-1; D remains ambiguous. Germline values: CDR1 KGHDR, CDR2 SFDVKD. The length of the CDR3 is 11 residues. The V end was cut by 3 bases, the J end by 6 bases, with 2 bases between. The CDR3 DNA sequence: TGTGCCACCAGTGATCCCAATGAGCAGTTCTTC. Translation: CATSDPNEQFF.

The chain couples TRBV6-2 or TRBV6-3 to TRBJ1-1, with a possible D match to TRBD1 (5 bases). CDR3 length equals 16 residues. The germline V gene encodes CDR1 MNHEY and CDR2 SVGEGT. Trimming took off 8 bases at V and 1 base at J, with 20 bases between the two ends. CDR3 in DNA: TGTGCCAGCCGGGACGGCACCCGGGACGGGAACACTGAAGCTTTCTTT. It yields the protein CASRDGTRDGNTEAFF.

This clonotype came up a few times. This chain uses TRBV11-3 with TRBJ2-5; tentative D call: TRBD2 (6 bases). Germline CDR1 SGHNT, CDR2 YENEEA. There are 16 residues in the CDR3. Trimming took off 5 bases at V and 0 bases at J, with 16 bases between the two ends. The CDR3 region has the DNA TGTGCCAGCAGCCCTACTAACCTAGCGAACCAAGAGACCCAGTACTTC. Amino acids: CASSPTNLANQETQYF.

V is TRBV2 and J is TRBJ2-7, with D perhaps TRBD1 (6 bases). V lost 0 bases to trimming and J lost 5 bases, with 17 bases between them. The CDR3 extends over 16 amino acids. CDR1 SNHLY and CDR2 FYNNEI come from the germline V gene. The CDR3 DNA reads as TGTGCCAGCAGTGAAGCGGGACATCGGCTTTCCCACGAGCAGTACTTC. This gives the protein CASSEAGHRLSHEQYF.

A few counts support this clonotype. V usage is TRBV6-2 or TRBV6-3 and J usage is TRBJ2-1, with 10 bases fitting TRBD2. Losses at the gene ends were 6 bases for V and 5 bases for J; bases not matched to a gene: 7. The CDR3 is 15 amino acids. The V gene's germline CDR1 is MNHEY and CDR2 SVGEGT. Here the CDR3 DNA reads TGTGCCAGCAGGAGAGCGGGAGGGCCGCACAATGAGCAGTTCTTC. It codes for CASRRAGGPHNEQFF.

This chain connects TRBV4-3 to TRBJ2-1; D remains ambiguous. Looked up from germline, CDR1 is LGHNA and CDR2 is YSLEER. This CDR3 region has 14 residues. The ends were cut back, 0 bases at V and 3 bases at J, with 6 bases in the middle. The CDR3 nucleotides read TGCGCCAGCAGCCAAGAGGCATACTACAATGAGCAGTTCTTC. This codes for CASSQEAYYNEQFF.

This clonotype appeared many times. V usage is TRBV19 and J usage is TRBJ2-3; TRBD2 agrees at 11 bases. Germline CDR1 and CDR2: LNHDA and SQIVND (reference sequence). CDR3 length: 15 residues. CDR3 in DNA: TGTGCGACAAAAGTGGTAGCGGGAGGGTCCGATACGCAGTATTTT. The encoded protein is CATKVVAGGSDTQYF.

The CDR3 DNA is TGCGCCAGCAGGTACTCCGACAGAACTAATGAAAAACTGTTTTTT. Its protein is CASRYSDRTNEKLFF. V and J are TRBV5-1 and TRBJ1-4; TRBD1 might be the D (5 bases). From germline, CDR1 is SGHRS and CDR2 YFSETQ. V lost 5 bases and J 1 base, leaving 12 bases between the germline ends. The CDR3 consists of 15 residues. Full variable domain (remainder filled in from reference TRBV5-1 and TRBJ1-4): KAGVTQTPRYLIKTRGQQVTLSCSPISGHRSVSWYQQTPGQGLQFLFEYFSETQRNKGNFPGRFSGRQFSNSRSEMNVSTLELGDSALYLCASRYSDRTNEKLFFGSGTQLSVL.

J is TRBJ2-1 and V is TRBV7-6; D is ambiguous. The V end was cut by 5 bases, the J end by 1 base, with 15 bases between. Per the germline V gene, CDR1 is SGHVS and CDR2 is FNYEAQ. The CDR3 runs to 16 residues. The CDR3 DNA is TGTGCCAGCAGCCCCCGTGTTGGCGGTTCCTACAATGAGCAGTTCTTC. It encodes CASSPRVGGSYNEQFF.

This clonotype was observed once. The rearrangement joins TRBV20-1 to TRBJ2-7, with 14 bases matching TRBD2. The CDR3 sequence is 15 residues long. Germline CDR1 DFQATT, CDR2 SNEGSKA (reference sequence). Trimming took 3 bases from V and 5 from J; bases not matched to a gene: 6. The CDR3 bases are TGCAGTGCTAGCCAGGGACTAGCGGGAGCCCACGAGCAGTACTTC. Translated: CSASQGLAGAHEQYF.

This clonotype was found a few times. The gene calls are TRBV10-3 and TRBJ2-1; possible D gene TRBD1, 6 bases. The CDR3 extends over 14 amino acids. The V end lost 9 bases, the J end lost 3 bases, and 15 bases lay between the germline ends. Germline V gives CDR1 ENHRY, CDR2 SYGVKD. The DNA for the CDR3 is TGTGCCATTGAACCCACAGGGAACTACAATGAGCAGTTCTTC. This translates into CAIEPTGNYNEQFF.

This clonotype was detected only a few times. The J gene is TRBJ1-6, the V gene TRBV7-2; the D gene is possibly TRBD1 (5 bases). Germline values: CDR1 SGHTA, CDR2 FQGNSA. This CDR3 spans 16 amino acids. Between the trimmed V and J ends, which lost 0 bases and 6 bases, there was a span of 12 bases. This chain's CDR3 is CASSLAQLGRNSPLHF. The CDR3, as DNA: TGTGCCAGCAGCTTAGCGCAACTGGGGCGTAATTCACCCCTCCACTTT.

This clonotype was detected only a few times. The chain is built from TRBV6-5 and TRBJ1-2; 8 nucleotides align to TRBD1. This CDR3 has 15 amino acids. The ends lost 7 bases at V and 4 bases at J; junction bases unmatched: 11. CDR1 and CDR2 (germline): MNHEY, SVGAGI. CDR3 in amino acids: CASTHGAGGFYGYTF. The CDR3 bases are TGTGCCAGCACCCACGGGGCAGGGGGCTTCTATGGCTACACCTTC.